This T cell receptor beta chain was sequenced for a study of cytomegalovirus exposure and HLA in healthy donors. Study-level points and caveats: In a later analysis, TCR beta V- and J-gene trimming showed a link to a missense DCLRE1C variant. The authors excluded some V segments, including TRBV6-2 and TRBV6-3, as indistinguishable. Later analysis revealed greater clonal expansion in HLA-associated TCR beta chains than in equally common others.

The germline V and J ends were trimmed by 3 bases and 6 bases, with 8 bases remaining between them. CDR1 and CDR2 (germline): SGHVS, FQNEAQ. The CDR3 has 12 residues. PCR was performed using 60 Vbeta and 13 Jbeta primers. The assay was immunoSEQ multiplex PCR, and TCRdb's table has in-frame clones only and misses some. The sample includes under 200,000 clones, more than 70% of them seen just once. Points on this clone: Antigen specificity is unknown.

This TCR derives from a man in his fifties or sixties in good health and CMV-seronegative. Sequenced material: PBMCs. This chain joins TRBV7-8 and TRBJ1-1; a weak D match, TRBD1 (5 bases). The CDR3 region is CASSFWGAEAFF. CDR3 bases: TGTGCCAGCAGCTTCTGGGGGGCTGAAGCTTTCTTT.